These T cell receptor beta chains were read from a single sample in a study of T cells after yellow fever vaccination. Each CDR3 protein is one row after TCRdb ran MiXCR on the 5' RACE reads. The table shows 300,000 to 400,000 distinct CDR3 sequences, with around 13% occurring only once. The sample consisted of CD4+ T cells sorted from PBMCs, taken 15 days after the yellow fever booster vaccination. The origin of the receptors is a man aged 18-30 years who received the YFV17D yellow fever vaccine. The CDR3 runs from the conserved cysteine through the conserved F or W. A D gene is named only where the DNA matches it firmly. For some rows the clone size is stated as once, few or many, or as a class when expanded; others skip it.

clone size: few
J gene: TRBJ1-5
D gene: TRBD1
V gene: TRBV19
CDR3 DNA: TGTGCCACCCGGTCCGGGACAGGGATCGACAGTCAGCCCCAGCATTTT
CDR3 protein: CATRSGTGIDSQPQHF

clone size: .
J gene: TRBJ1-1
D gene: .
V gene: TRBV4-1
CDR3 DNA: TGCGCCAGCAGCCTCTCAAGAGGAGAAGGGAATACTGAAGCTTTCTTT
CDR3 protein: CASSLSRGEGNTEAFF

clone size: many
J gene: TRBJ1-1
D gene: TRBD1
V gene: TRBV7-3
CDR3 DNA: TGTGCCAGCAGCCTAGGGACAGGCGGAAAAGCTTTCTTT
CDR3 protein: CASSLGTGGKAFF

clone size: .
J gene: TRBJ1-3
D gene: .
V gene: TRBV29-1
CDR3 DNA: TGCAGCGCTGACGAGGGGCGAAACACCATATATTTT
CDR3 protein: CSADEGRNTIYF

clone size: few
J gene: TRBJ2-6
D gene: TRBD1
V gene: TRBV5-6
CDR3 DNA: TGTGCCAGCACCCCGGACAGGGCGCGATGGTCTGGGGCCAACGTCCTGACTTTC
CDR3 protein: CASTPDRARWSGANVLTF

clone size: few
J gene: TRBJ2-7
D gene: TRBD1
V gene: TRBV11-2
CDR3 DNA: TGTGCCAGCAGCCGGGACAGGGGGCTGGTCGAGCAGTACTTC
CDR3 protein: CASSRDRGLVEQYF

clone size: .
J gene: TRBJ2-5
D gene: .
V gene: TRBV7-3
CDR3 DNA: TGTGCCAGCAGCTTAACAGCCGGGGAGACCCAGTACTTC
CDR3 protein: CASSLTAGETQYF

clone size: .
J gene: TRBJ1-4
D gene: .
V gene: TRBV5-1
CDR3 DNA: TGCGCCAGCAGCTCCCCGCCCGACGAAAAACTGTTTTTT
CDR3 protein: CASSSPPDEKLFF

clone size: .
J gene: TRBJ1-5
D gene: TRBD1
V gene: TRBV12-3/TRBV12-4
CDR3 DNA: TGTGCCAGCAGTAACAGGGGGCTCGAGCAGCCCCAGCATTTT
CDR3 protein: CASSNRGLEQPQHF

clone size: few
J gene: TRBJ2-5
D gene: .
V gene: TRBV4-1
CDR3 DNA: TGCGCCAGCAGCCAAGATCCTCTGGAGACCCAGTACTTC
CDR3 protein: CASSQDPLETQYF

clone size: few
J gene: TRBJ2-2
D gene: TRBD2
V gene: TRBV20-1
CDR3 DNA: TGCAGTGCAAGGACTAGCTGGAACACCGGGGAGCTGTTTTTT
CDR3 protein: CSARTSWNTGELFF

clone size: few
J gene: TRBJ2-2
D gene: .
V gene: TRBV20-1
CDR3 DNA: TGCAGTGCTAGAGATGTAAAGAACACCGGGGAGCTGTTTTTT
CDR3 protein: CSARDVKNTGELFF

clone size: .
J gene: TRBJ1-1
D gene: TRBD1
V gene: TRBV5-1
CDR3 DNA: TGCGCCAGCAGCATAGGACAGGGGTACATCACTGAAGCTTTCTTT
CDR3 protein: CASSIGQGYITEAFF

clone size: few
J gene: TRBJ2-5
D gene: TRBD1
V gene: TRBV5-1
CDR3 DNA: TGCGCCAGCAGCGAGGGACAGGGGCAAGAGACCCAGTACTTC
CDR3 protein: CASSEGQGQETQYF

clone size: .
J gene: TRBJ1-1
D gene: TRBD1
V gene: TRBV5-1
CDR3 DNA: TGCGCCAGCAGCCCCTGGACAGGCTTGAACACTGAAGCTTTCTTT
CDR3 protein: CASSPWTGLNTEAFF

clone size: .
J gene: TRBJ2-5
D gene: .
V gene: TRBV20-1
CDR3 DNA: TGCAGTGCTAGAGATTTTCAGGGAGAGACCCAGTACTTC
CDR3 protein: CSARDFQGETQYF

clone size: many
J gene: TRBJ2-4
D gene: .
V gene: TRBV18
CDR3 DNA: TGTGCCAGCTCCCGGCCGGTGTCCAAAAACATTCAGTACTTC
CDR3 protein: CASSRPVSKNIQYF

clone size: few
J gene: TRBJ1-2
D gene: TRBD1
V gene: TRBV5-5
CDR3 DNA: TGTGCCAGCACCCTGACAGGGCGAGAAATCTATGGCTACACCTTC
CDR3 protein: CASTLTGREIYGYTF

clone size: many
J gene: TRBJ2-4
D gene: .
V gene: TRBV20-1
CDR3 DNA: TGCAGTGCTAGACTAGCGCTAGCCAAAAACATTCAGTACTTC
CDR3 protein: CSARLALAKNIQYF

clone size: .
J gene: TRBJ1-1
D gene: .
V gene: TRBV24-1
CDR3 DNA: TGTGCCACCAGTGATGGATCGGGTGAAGCTTTCTTT
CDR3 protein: CATSDGSGEAFF

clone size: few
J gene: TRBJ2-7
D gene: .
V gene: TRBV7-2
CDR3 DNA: TGTGCCAGCAGCTTAGCGCGGCACAGGGAGCAGTACTTC
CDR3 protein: CASSLARHREQYF

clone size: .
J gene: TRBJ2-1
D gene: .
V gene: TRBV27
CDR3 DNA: TGTGCCAGCAACCCCAAGCGGCTCTCCTACAATGAGCAGTTCTTC
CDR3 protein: CASNPKRLSYNEQFF

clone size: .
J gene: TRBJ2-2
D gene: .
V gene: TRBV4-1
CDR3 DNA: TGCGCCAGCAGCCAGTTTTATAGCCTCAGCCGGACCACGCCCGGGGAGCTGTTTTTT
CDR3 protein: CASSQFYSLSRTTPGELFF

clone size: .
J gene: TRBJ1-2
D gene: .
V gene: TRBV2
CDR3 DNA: TGTGCCAGTACGGAAGACTATGGCTACACCTTC
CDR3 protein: CASTEDYGYTF

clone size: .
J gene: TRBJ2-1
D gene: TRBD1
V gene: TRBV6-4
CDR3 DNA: TGTGCCATGAGGGGGGACAGGGACCACAATGAGCAGTTCTTC
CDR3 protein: CAMRGDRDHNEQFF

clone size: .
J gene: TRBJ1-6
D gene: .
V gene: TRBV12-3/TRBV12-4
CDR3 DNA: TGTGCCAGCAGTTTAGGGGGAGGGAACCCCTATAATTCACCCCTCCACTTT
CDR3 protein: CASSLGGGNPYNSPLHF

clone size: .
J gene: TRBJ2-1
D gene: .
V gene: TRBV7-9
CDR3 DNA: TGTGCCAGCAGCGAGAATGCTTACAATGAGCAGTTCTTC
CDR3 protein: CASSENAYNEQFF

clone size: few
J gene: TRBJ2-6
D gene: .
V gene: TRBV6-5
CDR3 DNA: TGTGCCAGCAGTTACTCAAGAGGGACCGCGTTTGTGATTGGGGCCAACGTCCTGACTTTC
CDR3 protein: CASSYSRGTAFVIGANVLTF

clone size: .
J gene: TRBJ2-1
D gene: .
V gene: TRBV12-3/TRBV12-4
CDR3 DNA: TGTGCCAGCAGCACCTCACCTGTAAATGAGCAGTTCTTC
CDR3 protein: CASSTSPVNEQFF

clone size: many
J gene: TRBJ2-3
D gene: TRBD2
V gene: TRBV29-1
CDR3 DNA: TGCAGTCACCAGCGGGGGGCCCCCCCAGATACGCAGTATTTT
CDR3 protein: CSHQRGAPPDTQYF

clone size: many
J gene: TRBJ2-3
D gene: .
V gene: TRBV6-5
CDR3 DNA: TGTGCCAGCAGGACAGCCCAGTCTGCTGATACGCAGTATTTT
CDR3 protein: CASRTAQSADTQYF

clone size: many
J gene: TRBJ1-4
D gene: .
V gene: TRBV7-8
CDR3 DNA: TGTGCCAGCACCCGGGACACCTCTAATGAAAAACTGTTTTTT
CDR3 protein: CASTRDTSNEKLFF

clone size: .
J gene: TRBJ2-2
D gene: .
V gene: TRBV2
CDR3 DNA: TGTGCCAGCAGTGGACAGAGGACCGGGGAGCTGTTTTTT
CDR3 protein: CASSGQRTGELFF

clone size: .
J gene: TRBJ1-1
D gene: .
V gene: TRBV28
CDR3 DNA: TGTGCCAGCATTGCGGGGGGCGTGTGGAACACTGAAGCTTTCTTT
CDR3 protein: CASIAGGVWNTEAFF

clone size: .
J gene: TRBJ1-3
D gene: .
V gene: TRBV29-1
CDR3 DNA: TGCAGCGTTGATGCCGGGGTAGGGGGAAACACCATATATTTT
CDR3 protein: CSVDAGVGGNTIYF

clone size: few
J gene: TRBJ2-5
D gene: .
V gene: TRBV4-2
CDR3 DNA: TGTGCCAGCAGCCAAGTCTTCGGGGCCGGTGAGACCCAGTACTTC
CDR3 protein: CASSQVFGAGETQYF

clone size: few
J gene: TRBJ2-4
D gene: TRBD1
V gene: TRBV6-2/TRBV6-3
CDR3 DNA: TGTGCCAGCGGAACAGGGGGCGCGTACATTCAGTACTTC
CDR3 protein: CASGTGGAYIQYF

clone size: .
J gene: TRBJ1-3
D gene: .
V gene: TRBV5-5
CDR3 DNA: TGTGCCAGCAGCTTGGGGACTCCCTCTGGAAACACCATATATTTT
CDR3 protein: CASSLGTPSGNTIYF

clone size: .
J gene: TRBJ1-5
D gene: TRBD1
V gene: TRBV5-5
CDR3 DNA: TGTGCCAGCAGCGCATTAGGGGGCTTGGGCAATCAGCCCCAGCATTTT
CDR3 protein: CASSALGGLGNQPQHF

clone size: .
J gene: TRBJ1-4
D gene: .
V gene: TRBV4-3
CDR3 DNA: TGCGCCAGCAGCCAAGATGGCCAGCCAACTAATGAAAAACTGTTTTTT
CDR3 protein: CASSQDGQPTNEKLFF

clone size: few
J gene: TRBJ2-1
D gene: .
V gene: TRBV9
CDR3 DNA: TGTGCCAGCAGCGTAGAAAGGATCCCAAGCTCCTACAATGAGCAGTTCTTC
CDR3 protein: CASSVERIPSSYNEQFF

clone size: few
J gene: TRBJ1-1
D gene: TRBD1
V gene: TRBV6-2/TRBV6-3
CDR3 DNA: TGTGCCAGCAGTCAAAACCAGGGGGCGGTCACTGAAGCTTTCTTT
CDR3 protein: CASSQNQGAVTEAFF

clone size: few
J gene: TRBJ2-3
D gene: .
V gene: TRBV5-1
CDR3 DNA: TGCGCCAGCAGCTCCCAACCATCCACAGATACGCAGTATTTT
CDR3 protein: CASSSQPSTDTQYF

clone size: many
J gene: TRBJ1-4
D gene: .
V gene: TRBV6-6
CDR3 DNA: TGTGCCAGCAGGGTTAATGAAAAACTGTTTTTT
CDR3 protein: CASRVNEKLFF

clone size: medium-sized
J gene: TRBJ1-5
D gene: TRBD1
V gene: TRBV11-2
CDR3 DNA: TGTGCCAGCAGCGTAGGGACAGGGGGACAGCCCCAGCATTTT
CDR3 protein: CASSVGTGGQPQHF